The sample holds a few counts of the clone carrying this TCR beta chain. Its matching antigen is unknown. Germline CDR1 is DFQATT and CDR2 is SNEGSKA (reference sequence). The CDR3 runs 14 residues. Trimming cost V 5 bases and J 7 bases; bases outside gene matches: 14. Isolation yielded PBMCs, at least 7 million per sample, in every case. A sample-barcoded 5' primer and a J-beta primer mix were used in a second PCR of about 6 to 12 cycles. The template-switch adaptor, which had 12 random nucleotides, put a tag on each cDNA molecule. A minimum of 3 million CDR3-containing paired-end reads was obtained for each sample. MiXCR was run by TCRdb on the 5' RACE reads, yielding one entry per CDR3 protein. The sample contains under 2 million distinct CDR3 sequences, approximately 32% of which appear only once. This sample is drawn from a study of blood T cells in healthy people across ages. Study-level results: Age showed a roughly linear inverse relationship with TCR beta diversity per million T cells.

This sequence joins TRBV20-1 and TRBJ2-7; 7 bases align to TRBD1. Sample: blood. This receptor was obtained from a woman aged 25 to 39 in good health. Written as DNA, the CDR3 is TGCAGTGCTCAACTAGGGGGCTCATTAGAAGAGCAGTACTTC. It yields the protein CSAQLGGSLEEQYF.